The entry that follows covers one TCR beta chain sequence. The source of the sample is a study of blood T cell repertoires in COVID-19. Study summary: Some COVID-19 samples were acute and others convalescent; all came from the United States, Italy and Spain. PBMCs, B-cell-depleted T cells, or T cells provided the cDNA or gDNA that made up the material.

Germline CDR1 reads SGHNT; CDR2 reads YYREEE (reference sequence). This CDR3 spans 15 amino acids. V was pared by 1 base and J by 4 bases, with 5 bases of the junction left unmatched. As handled by the study authors: Quantification of nucleated cells was approximated via reference gene primer amplification. TCRdb keeps only in-frame clones here, not all; method: immunoSEQ multiplex PCR. V, J and clone size derive from that table, while D and trimming were established from the DNA sequence. Among more than 25,000 clones listed, approximately 94% were seen once. Sequenced: peripheral blood. This TCR was sampled from a human donor with active COVID-19. The donor label of this sample is uncertain. V gene TRBV5-4 combines with J gene TRBJ1-3, with 7 bases aligning to TRBD1. For the CDR3, the DNA is TGTGCCAGCAGCTTGCAGGGGGAGGTCGGAAACACCATATATTTT. It specifies CASSLQGEVGNTIYF.